A single sample is the source of the 25 T cell receptor beta chains below, sequenced in a study of Ad26.COV2.S vaccination and SARS-CoV-2 variants. The assay was immunoSEQ multiplex PCR, and TCRdb's table has in-frame clones only and misses some. The sample shows a few hundred thousand clones, under 90% of them seen only once. Treatment: some 19 received Ad26.COV2.S at low or high dose, single or two shots; 5 received placebo; per-sample allocation not given. Day 63 after the first vaccine or placebo injection was the time point for sampling. Specimen: peripheral blood, collected in a trial of Ad26.COV2.S vaccine versus placebo. The receptors originated from a person aged 18-65 years who received the Ad26.COV2.S COVID-19 vaccine or a placebo.

This chain links TRBV19 with TRBJ1-1; TRBD1 might be the D (5 bases). This CDR3 region has 18 residues. Germline CDR1 reads LNHDA; CDR2 reads SQIVND (reference sequence). V was trimmed by 3 bases and J by 2 bases, leaving 22 bases between them. The CDR3: CASSMSRVYNPLNTEAFF. As DNA, the CDR3 is TGTGCCAGTAGTATGAGCAGGGTTTACAATCCCCTTAACACTGAAGCTTTCTTT.

The chain employs TRBV5-1 and TRBJ2-2; tentatively, D is TRBD1 (5 bases). The germline CDR1 and CDR2 sequences are SGHRS and YFSETQ. The CDR3 length is 14 residues. Trimming left V 1 base short and J 6 bases short, with 10 bases between. In nucleotides, the CDR3 is TGCGCCAGCAGCTTGTCCAGGGCCGCCGGGGAGCTGTTTTTT. Translated: CASSLSRAAGELFF.

This clone came up many times. The rearrangement joins TRBV7-6 to TRBJ2-2; D uncertain. CDR1 SGHVS and CDR2 FNYEAQ come from the germline V gene. V lost 1 base to trimming and J lost 4 bases, with 7 bases between them. The length of the CDR3 is 14 residues. This CDR3 is CASSLGQFTGELFF. The CDR3 DNA reads as TGTGCCAGCAGCTTAGGGCAGTTCACCGGGGAGCTGTTTTTT.

The chain couples TRBV18 to TRBJ2-7; D not certain. The CDR3 has 14 amino acids. Trimming took 0 bases from V and 4 from J, leaving 10 bases between them. Germline CDR1 reads KGHSH; CDR2 reads LQKENI. CDR3 nucleotides: TGTGCCAGCTCACCACCGGCACGGTTGTACGAGCAGTACTTC. It codes for CASSPPARLYEQYF.

This chain joins TRBV5-5 and TRBJ2-3; D gene unclear. V lost 4 bases, J lost 4 bases, and 4 bases lay in between. This CDR3 has 11 residues. CDR1 and CDR2 from the germline V gene are SGHKS and YYEKEE (reference sequence). The CDR3 loop is CASSVPDTQYF. DNA for the CDR3: TGTGCCAGCAGCGTCCCAGATACGCAGTATTTT.

This clone has a single count. The genes are TRBV25-1 and TRBJ2-1, with 10 bases fitting TRBD2. J was trimmed by 7 bases and V by 5 bases; bases with no gene match: 5. The CDR3 has 14 residues. Looked up from germline, CDR1 is MGHDK and CDR2 is SYGVNS. This chain's CDR3 is CASSRAGGPNEQFF. The CDR3 DNA reads TGTGCCAGCAGTAGAGCGGGGGGGCCAAATGAGCAGTTCTTC.

The V gene is TRBV5-4, the J gene TRBJ1-6; D is ambiguous. Trimming took 3 bases from V and 10 from J, leaving 8 bases between them. Germline CDR1 is SGHNT and CDR2 is YYREEE (reference sequence). This CDR3 is 12 amino acids long. The CDR3 DNA reads as TGTGCCAGCAGCTCGGTAGACTCACCCCTCCACTTT. This encodes CASSSVDSPLHF.

This clone was picked up many times. The chain couples TRBV6-4 to TRBJ2-6; D is perhaps TRBD1 (5 bases). Germline V gene data show CDR1 as MRHNA and CDR2 as SNTAGT. The CDR3 sequence is 15 residues long. Trimming removed 4 bases at V and 2 bases at J, with 9 bases between. CDR3 sequence: CASSAGNTGANVLTF. The CDR3 DNA reads as TGTGCCAGCAGTGCAGGGAACACTGGGGCCAACGTCCTGACTTTC.

This clone was observed a handful of times. The rearrangement joins TRBV4-1 to TRBJ1-6; no clear D. The CDR3 is 13 amino acids. The germline V gene encodes CDR1 MGHRA and CDR2 YSYEKL. V lost 4 bases to trimming and J lost 5 bases, with 6 bases between them. CDR3 in amino acids: CASSLIDNSPLHF. The CDR3 DNA is TGCGCCAGCAGCCTCATTGATAATTCACCCCTCCACTTT.

This clone was counted a single time. The V and J genes are TRBV6-1 and TRBJ1-2; 7 bases map to TRBD1. The CDR3 sequence is 14 residues long. Looked up from germline, CDR1 is MNHNS and CDR2 is SASEGT. J gave up 1 base and V 2 bases, and 1 base lay outside the gene matches. The CDR3 DNA reads TGTGCCAGCAGTGAACACAGGGGTAACTATGGCTACACCTTC. This translates into CASSEHRGNYGYTF.

This clone was counted a single time. DNA for the CDR3: TGCGCCAGCAGCCGGGCTGGGATCCAGGAGGGACCTAATTCACCCCTCCACTTT. As protein: CASSRAGIQEGPNSPLHF. This chain connects TRBV5-1 to TRBJ1-6; possible D gene TRBD1, 5 bases. The length of the CDR3 is 18 residues. The V end lost 4 bases, the J end lost 6 bases, and 23 bases lay between the germline ends. CDR1 SGHRS and CDR2 YFSETQ come from the germline V gene. The entire variable domain, with the rest obtained from reference TRBV5-1 and TRBJ1-6, is as follows: KAGVTQTPRYLIKTRGQQVTLSCSPISGHRSVSWYQQTPGQGLQFLFEYFSETQRNKGNFPGRFSGRQFSNSRSEMNVSTLELGDSALYLCASSRAGIQEGPNSPLHFGNGTRLTVT.

The CDR3 bases are TGCGCCAGCAGCCAACGACAGGGGGCGGCAGATACGCAGTATTTT. As protein: CASSQRQGAADTQYF. V usage is TRBV4-3 and J usage is TRBJ2-3; the match to TRBD1 covers 10 bases. This CDR3 contains 15 residues. The junction had 3 bases not matched to a gene; V was cut back by 2 bases and J by 4 bases. From germline, CDR1 is LGHNA and CDR2 YSLEER.

Details on this clone: The same CDR3 arises from other DNA sequences in this sample as well. The V call is TRBV12-3 or TRBV12-4, the J call TRBJ1-2; maybe TRBD1 (6 bases). This CDR3 contains 13 residues. V was cut by 6 bases and J by 4 bases, with 12 bases left in between. The CDR3 bases are TGTGCCAGCAGCCAACAGGGCGCCTATGGCTACACCTTC. It encodes CASSQQGAYGYTF.

The gene calls are TRBV5-1 and TRBJ2-7, with D tentatively TRBD1 (5 bases). V shed 6 bases and J shed 3 bases, with 13 bases lying between them. Germline CDR1 SGHRS, CDR2 YFSETQ. This CDR3 comprises 13 residues. This CDR3 is CASMNRPFYEQYF. The DNA of the CDR3 is TGCGCCAGCATGAACAGGCCATTCTACGAGCAGTACTTC.

The count of this clone is one. The chain combines TRBV4-1 with TRBJ2-7; tentatively, D is TRBD2 (6 bases). The V gene lost 0 bases and the J gene lost 0 bases, with 12 bases spanning the gap. The CDR3 sequence is 16 residues long. Germline CDR1 is MGHRA and CDR2 is YSYEKL. The CDR3 sequence: CASSQDLREPSYEQYF. CDR3 bases: TGCGCCAGCAGCCAAGATCTCCGGGAGCCCTCCTACGAGCAGTACTTC.

The V gene is TRBV5-4, the J gene TRBJ1-2, with D possibly matching TRBD1 (6 bases). The germline CDR1 and CDR2 sequences are SGHNT and YYREEE (reference sequence). This CDR3 has 15 amino acids. V gave up 1 base and J gave up 4 bases, with 14 bases separating them. CDR3 protein: CASSLSAGASYGYTF. The CDR3 coding sequence is TGTGCCAGCAGCTTGTCCGCGGGGGCTAGCTATGGCTACACCTTC.

The V gene is TRBV6-6, the J gene TRBJ1-4; TRBD1 might be the D (5 bases). CDR1 MNHNY and CDR2 SVGAGI come from the germline V gene (reference sequence). The V end lost 8 bases, the J end lost 5 bases, and 9 bases lay between the germline ends. The CDR3 covers 12 residues. CDR3 sequence (DNA): TGTGCCAGCCGGGACCTGAATGAAAAACTGTTTTTT. Protein: CASRDLNEKLFF.

The chain joins TRBV5-1 to TRBJ2-4, with 9 bases lining up with TRBD1. With V trimmed by 7 bases and J by 6 bases, 8 bases remained unmatched. Germline loops: CDR1 SGHRS, CDR2 YFSETQ. CDR3 size: 14 residues. The CDR3 DNA sequence: TGCGCCAGCCGCCGCACAGGGGGCGGAAACATTCAGTACTTC. Its protein is CASRRTGGGNIQYF.

V gene TRBV19 combines with J gene TRBJ1-2; 9 nucleotides align to TRBD1. The trim removed 7 bases at V and 8 bases at J, leaving 5 bases unmatched. The CDR3 is 12 amino acids. From germline, CDR1 is LNHDA and CDR2 SQIVND (reference sequence). CDR3: CASTRQGGGYTF. CDR3 nucleotide sequence: TGTGCCAGTACTAGACAGGGGGGAGGCTACACCTTC.

This chain uses TRBV6-1 with TRBJ2-6; the D is unclear. V lost 1 base to trimming and J lost 4 bases, with 5 bases between them. Looked up from germline, CDR1 is MNHNS and CDR2 is SASEGT. The CDR3 runs to 14 residues. CDR3 loop: CASSEVPGANVLTF. In DNA, the CDR3 is TGTGCCAGCAGTGAAGTCCCCGGGGCCAACGTCCTGACTTTC.

In its sample, this clone was seen many times. The sample has other DNA sequences that encode this CDR3 too. The chain is built from TRBV2 and TRBJ1-1; 9 bases map to TRBD1. This CDR3 is built from 13 residues. Germline loops: CDR1 SNHLY, CDR2 FYNNEI. V dropped 7 bases and J dropped 4; count of bases not matched to a gene: 4. As DNA, the CDR3 is TGTGCCAGCACACAGGGGGCGGGCACTGAAGCTTTCTTT. Protein product: CASTQGAGTEAFF. Based on the CDR3 plus reference TRBV2 and TRBJ1-1, the full variable domain is EPEVTQTPSHQVTQMGQEVILRCVPISNHLYFYWYRQILGQKVEFLVSFYNNEISEKSEIFDDQFSVERPDGSNFTLKIRSTKLEDSAMYFCASTQGAGTEAFFGQGTRLTVV.

The chain uses TRBV7-2 and TRBJ2-1; 9 nucleotides agree with TRBD2. The CDR3 spans 18 residues. V lost 6 bases to trimming and J lost 0 bases; unmatched junction nucleotides: 12. Per germline, CDR1 SGHTA and CDR2 FQGNSA. The CDR3 loop is CASRRRLAADSSYNEQFF. In DNA form, the CDR3 reads TGTGCCAGCAGGAGAAGACTAGCGGCCGATAGCTCCTACAATGAGCAGTTCTTC.

With regard to this clone: Other DNA variants within this sample encode the same CDR3. J is TRBJ2-3 and V is TRBV14; D call uncertain. Looked up from germline, CDR1 is SGHDN and CDR2 is FVKESK. The CDR3 consists of 13 residues. The V and J ends lost 3 bases and 1 base respectively, with 5 bases between them. The CDR3 nucleotides read TGTGCCAGCAGCCAGTATCGCACAGATACGCAGTATTTT. Amino acid sequence: CASSQYRTDTQYF.

V gene TRBV5-1 combines with J gene TRBJ2-5; D not resolved. Germline CDR1 and CDR2: SGHRS and YFSETQ. Deletions cut 1 base from V and 4 bases from J, with 5 bases between. There are 12 residues in the CDR3. For the CDR3, the DNA is TGCGCCAGCAGCTTGTATGGAGAGACCCAGTACTTC. Protein sequence: CASSLYGETQYF.

V is TRBV11-3 and J is TRBJ1-2, with D tentatively TRBD1 (5 bases). Germline CDR1 SGHNT, CDR2 YENEEA. The CDR3 contains 14 residues. V lost 5 bases, J lost 2 bases, and 12 bases lay in between. The CDR3 sequence: CASSPARGNYGYTF. In DNA form, the CDR3 reads TGTGCCAGCAGCCCAGCGCGGGGGAACTATGGCTACACCTTC.